Shown below are 13 T cell receptor beta chains from a single sample sequenced in a study of T-cell reconstitution after alpha-beta-depleted transplantation in children. The TCRbeta library was prepared with unique molecular identifiers. TCRdb re-called the PCR reads through MiXCR, storing one row per CDR3 protein. The data hold about a million distinct CDR3 sequences, with roughly 29% observed a single time. The material sequenced was PBMCs, mostly from graft donor cells, taken 360 days after TCRalphabeta/CD19-depleted stem cell transplant. These TCRs come from a boy under two years old who had a stem cell transplant for SCID, so the T cells may come from the graft donor.

The J gene is TRBJ1-1, the V gene TRBV27; possibly TRBD1 for D (5 bases). Deletions cut 6 bases from V and 0 bases from J, with 14 bases between. The CDR3 length is 15 residues. Germline loops: CDR1 MNHEY, CDR2 SMNVEV (reference sequence). CDR3 sequence (DNA): TGTGCCAGCAGCCGGGGGATTCCCATGAACACTGAAGCTTTCTTT. It yields the protein CASSRGIPMNTEAFF.

The chain combines TRBV6-5 with TRBJ2-3; D is uncertain. Germline loops: CDR1 MNHEY, CDR2 SVGAGI. The CDR3 spans 15 residues. V lost 4 bases, J lost 1 base, and 12 bases lay in between. CDR3 coding DNA: TGTGCCAGCAGTTTGGCCGGTACTCGCACAGATACGCAGTATTTT. This gives the protein CASSLAGTRTDTQYF.

The sample holds a few counts of this clonotype. The V call is TRBV20-1, the J call TRBJ1-1; D unresolved. The CDR3 sequence is 15 residues long. Trimming left V 2 bases short and J 3 bases short, with 16 bases between. The germline gives CDR1 DFQATT, CDR2 SNEGSKA (reference sequence). CDR3: CSARRHSAADTEAFF. DNA of the CDR3: TGCAGTGCTAGAAGGCATTCCGCGGCGGACACTGAAGCTTTCTTT.

This clonotype was recorded a few times. The V and J genes are TRBV20-1 and TRBJ1-5; possibly TRBD1 for D (6 bases). The CDR3 spans 15 residues. Germline V CDR1 and CDR2: DFQATT, SNEGSKA (reference sequence). Trimming cost V 0 bases and J 6 bases, with 15 bases left between them. CDR3 nucleotides: TGCAGTGCTAGAGACCGGTCCGGGGGCAGTCAGCCCCAGCATTTT. It translates to CSARDRSGGSQPQHF.

This clonotype was detected only a few times. The gene calls are TRBV12-3 or TRBV12-4 and TRBJ2-7; D possibly corresponds to TRBD2 (6 bases). Trimming stripped 3 bases from V and 1 base from J, with 10 bases between. There are 14 residues in the CDR3. The chain's CDR3 is CASSFRRGSYEQYF. In nucleotides, the CDR3 is TGTGCCAGCAGTTTTCGTCGGGGGTCCTACGAGCAGTACTTC.

CDR3 residues: CASRDRVNQPQHF. The CDR3 DNA reads TGTGCCAGCAGGGACAGGGTAAATCAGCCCCAGCATTTT. The genes are TRBV6-1 and TRBJ1-5; 8 bases are shared with TRBD1. The V gene's germline CDR1 is MNHNS and CDR2 SASEGT. Trimming at V came to 6 bases and at J to 4 bases, leaving 2 bases not matched to a gene. The CDR3 contains 13 residues.

This clonotype was recorded a few times. This chain joins TRBV20-1 and TRBJ1-5; tentative D call: TRBD1 (5 bases). The CDR3 length is 17 residues. CDR1 DFQATT and CDR2 SNEGSKA come from the germline V gene (reference sequence). Trimming shortened V by 3 bases and J by 0 bases, and 18 bases separated the two germline ends. The CDR3 DNA is TGCAGTGCTAGGCGTCAGGGAAATCTGCGTAGCAATCAGCCCCAGCATTTT. Translated, it gives CSARRQGNLRSNQPQHF.

This clonotype was counted a few times. V and J are TRBV5-5 and TRBJ2-3; unclear D gene. The CDR3 has 16 amino acids. Germline V CDR1 and CDR2: SGHKS, YYEKEE (reference sequence). Trimming shortened V by 5 bases and J by 2 bases, and 18 bases separated the two germline ends. CDR3 DNA: TGTGCCAGCAGTCCAAGGTGGCAGCCCCCCACAGATACGCAGTATTTT. Protein: CASSPRWQPPTDTQYF. The variable domain in full, completed from reference TRBV5-5 and TRBJ2-3, reads DAGVTQSPTHLIKTRGQQVTLRCSPISGHKSVSWYQQVLGQGPQFIFQYYEKEERGRGNFPDRFSARQFPNYSSELNVNALLLGDSALYLCASSPRWQPPTDTQYFGPGTRLTVL.

This clonotype came up a few times. The chain recombines TRBV2 with TRBJ2-2, with D tentatively TRBD1 (5 bases). This CDR3 spans 16 amino acids. Germline CDR1 SNHLY, CDR2 FYNNEI. V dropped 1 base and J dropped 4 bases, with 13 bases sitting between them. The CDR3 DNA follows: TGTGCCAGCAGTGAAGGAAGGGGAAGGAGCACCGGGGAGCTGTTTTTT. Its protein product is CASSEGRGRSTGELFF.

The rearrangement links TRBV5-1 to TRBJ2-7; D gene unclear. The germline V gene encodes CDR1 SGHRS and CDR2 YFSETQ. V was cut by 4 bases and J by 0 bases, with 11 bases left in between. The CDR3 runs 14 residues. CDR3 in DNA: TGCGCCAGCAGCATGGGGTGGGCCTCCTACGAGCAGTACTTC. It is translated as CASSMGWASYEQYF.

The gene calls are TRBV27 and TRBJ2-1; 14 nucleotides agree with TRBD2. Trimming removed 1 base from V and 4 bases from J; junction bases left unmatched: 9. Germline CDR1 MNHEY, CDR2 SMNVEV (reference sequence). The CDR3 length is 19 residues. DNA of the CDR3: TGTGCCAGCAGTTTATTTTTTGGACTAGCGGGGGGTCTGTACAATGAGCAGTTCTTC. This translates into CASSLFFGLAGGLYNEQFF.

This chain uses TRBV27 with TRBJ2-3; 7 bases match TRBD1. This CDR3 is built from 14 residues. With 7 bases clipped from V and 4 bases from J, the junction kept 8 bases outside the gene matches. Germline values: CDR1 MNHEY, CDR2 SMNVEV (reference sequence). The CDR3 DNA reads TGTGCCAGCACGACAGGTCAGGGGGCAGATACGCAGTATTTT. It specifies CASTTGQGADTQYF.

This clonotype was seen more than once but under ten times. The chain combines TRBV7-2 with TRBJ2-1, with D possibly called TRBD1 or TRBD2 (6 bases each). This CDR3 has 15 residues. The V end was cut by 0 bases, the J end by 8 bases, with 14 bases between. The germline CDR1 and CDR2 sequences are SGHTA and FQGNSA. CDR3: CASSLAGGTIDEQFF. Written as DNA, the CDR3 is TGTGCCAGCAGCTTAGCAGGGGGGACGATCGATGAGCAGTTCTTC.